This T cell receptor (beta chain) was sequenced for a study of T-cell memory formation after mild COVID-19. Overall study: The two donors had largely donor-specific TCR clusters. Study observations and caveats: Chiefly within CM and EM were the contracting CD4+ clones; CD8+ ones were within EMRA. Cross-reactive memory seemingly joined, as some responding clones were found in pre-infection memory.

Each CDR3 protein is one row after TCRdb ran MiXCR on the 5' RACE reads. The repertoire holds hundreds of thousands of distinct CDR3 sequences, with roughly 17% as singletons. This clonotype was counted between two and nine times. No antigen is known for it. The CDR3 runs 15 residues. This chain joins TRBV21-1 and TRBJ2-3. TRBV21-1 is a pseudogene segment. The TCR comes from an adult woman who had mild COVID-19 (a few samples of this study predate the infection). Cell type and time point are not known. The source material was PBMCs or a T cell subset sorted from them (not recorded which). The CDR3 reads CASSKVYTSTDTQYF. CDR3 bases: TGTGCCAGCAGCAAAGTTTACACAAGCACAGATACGCAGTATTTT.